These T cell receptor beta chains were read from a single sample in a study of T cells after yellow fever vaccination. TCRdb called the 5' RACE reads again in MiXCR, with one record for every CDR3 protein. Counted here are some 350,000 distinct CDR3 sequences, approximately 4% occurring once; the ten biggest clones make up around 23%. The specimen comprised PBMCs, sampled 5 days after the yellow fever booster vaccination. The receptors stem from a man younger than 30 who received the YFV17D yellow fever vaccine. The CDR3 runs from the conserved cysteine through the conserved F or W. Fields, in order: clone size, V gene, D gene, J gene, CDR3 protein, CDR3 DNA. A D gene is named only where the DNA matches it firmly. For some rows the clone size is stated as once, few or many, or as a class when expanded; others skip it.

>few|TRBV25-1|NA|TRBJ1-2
CASSVFGEEGYTF
TGTGCCAGCAGTGTATTCGGGGAGGAAGGCTACACCTTC
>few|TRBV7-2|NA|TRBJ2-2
CASSSRVRSGELFF
TGTGCCAGCAGCTCCAGAGTACGGTCCGGGGAGCTGTTTTTT
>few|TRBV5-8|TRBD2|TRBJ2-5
CASSWPGVLAGGQETQYF
TGTGCCAGCAGCTGGCCGGGGGTACTAGCGGGGGGCCAAGAGACCCAGTACTTC
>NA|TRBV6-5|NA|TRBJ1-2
CASTPGSSYGYTF
TGTGCCAGCACGCCAGGGTCGAGCTATGGCTACACCTTC
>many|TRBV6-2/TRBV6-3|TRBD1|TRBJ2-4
CASSQQGANIQYF
TGTGCCAGCAGTCAACAGGGGGCAAACATTCAGTACTTC
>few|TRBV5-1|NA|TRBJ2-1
CASSQLGSSYNEQFF
TGCGCCAGCAGCCAACTCGGGAGCTCCTACAATGAGCAGTTCTTC
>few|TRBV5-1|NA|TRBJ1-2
CASSLYGDYGYTF
TGCGCCAGCAGCTTGTACGGGGACTATGGCTACACCTTC
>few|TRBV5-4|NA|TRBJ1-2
CASSPTTLEGYGYTF
TGTGCCAGCAGCCCGACAACGTTAGAGGGGTATGGCTACACCTTC
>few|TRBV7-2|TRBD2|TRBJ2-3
CASSLDPAGVTDTQYF
TGTGCCAGCAGCTTAGATCCAGCGGGGGTAACAGATACGCAGTATTTT
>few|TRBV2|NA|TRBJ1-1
CASSVDRRHPSTEAFF
TGTGCCAGCAGTGTAGACCGACGACACCCCTCGACTGAAGCTTTCTTT
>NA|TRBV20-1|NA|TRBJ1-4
CSASDPGTFSEKLFF
TGCAGTGCTAGCGACCCTGGGACCTTCAGCGAAAAACTGTTTTTT
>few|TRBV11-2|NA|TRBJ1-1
CASSSRRTTWEETEAFF
TGTGCCAGCAGTTCACGACGGACTACCTGGGAAGAAACTGAAGCTTTCTTT
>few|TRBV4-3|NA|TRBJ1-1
CASSHLTGNTEAFF
TGCGCCAGCAGCCACCTGACAGGGAACACTGAAGCTTTCTTT
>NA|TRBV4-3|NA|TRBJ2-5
CASSQDRGQETQYF
TGCGCCAGCAGCCAAGACAGGGGCCAAGAGACCCAGTACTTC
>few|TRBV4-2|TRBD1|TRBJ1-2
CASSQEERKGAGYTF
TGTGCCAGCAGCCAAGAGGAGCGGAAGGGGGCTGGCTACACCTTC
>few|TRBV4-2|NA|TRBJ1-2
CASSPFSFTNYGYTF
TGTGCCAGCAGCCCGTTTTCGTTCACTAACTATGGCTACACCTTC
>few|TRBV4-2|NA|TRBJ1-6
CASSQDRTVGSPLHF
TGTGCCAGCAGCCAAGATAGGACGGTGGGATCACCCCTCCACTTT
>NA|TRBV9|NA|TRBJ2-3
CASSVAILTDTQYF
TGTGCCAGCAGCGTAGCGATTCTCACAGATACGCAGTATTTT
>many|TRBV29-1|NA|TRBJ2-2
CSVTGQANTGELFF
TGCAGCGTCACCGGGCAGGCGAACACCGGGGAGCTGTTTTTT
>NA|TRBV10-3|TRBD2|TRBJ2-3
CAISGLAGGPPIRASNSDTQYF
TGTGCCATCAGTGGTCTAGCGGGGGGCCCGCCAATTAGGGCTTCAAATTCAGATACGCAGTATTTT
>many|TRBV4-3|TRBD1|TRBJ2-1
CASSQSPWDRNNEQFF
TGCGCCAGCAGCCAAAGCCCCTGGGACAGGAACAATGAGCAGTTCTTC
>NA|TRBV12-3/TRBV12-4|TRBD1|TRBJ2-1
CASSPTGGFYYEQFF
TGTGCCAGCAGCCCGACAGGGGGCTTTTACTATGAGCAGTTCTTC
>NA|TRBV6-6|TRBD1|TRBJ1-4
CASTGGGHEKLFF
TGTGCCAGCACAGGGGGAGGGCATGAAAAACTGTTTTTT
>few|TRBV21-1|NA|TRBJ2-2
CASSKIGLAAPSGELFF
TGTGCCAGCAGCAAAATCGGTCTAGCGGCCCCGTCCGGGGAGCTGTTTTTT
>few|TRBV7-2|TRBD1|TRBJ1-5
CASSSDRGHQPQHF
TGTGCCAGCAGCTCGGACAGGGGGCATCAGCCCCAGCATTTT
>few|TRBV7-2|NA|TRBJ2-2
CASSKQSGNTGELFF
TGTGCCAGCAGCAAGCAAAGCGGCAACACCGGGGAGCTGTTTTTT
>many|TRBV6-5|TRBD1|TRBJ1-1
CASISIGGGGVNTEAFF
TGTGCCAGCATCAGTATAGGGGGCGGAGGGGTGAACACTGAAGCTTTCTTT
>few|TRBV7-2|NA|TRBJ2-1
CASSLANAGFYNEQFF
TGTGCCAGCAGCTTAGCGAACGCCGGATTCTACAATGAGCAGTTCTTC
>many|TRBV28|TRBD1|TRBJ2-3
CASGDSSTDTQYF
TGTGCCAGCGGGGACAGCTCCACAGATACGCAGTATTTT
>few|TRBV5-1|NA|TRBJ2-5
CASSLTRGLETQYF
TGCGCCAGCAGCTTGACGAGGGGACTAGAGACCCAGTACTTC
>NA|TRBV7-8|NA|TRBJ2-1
CASSLSAGSSYNEQFF
TGTGCCAGCAGCTTAAGTGCGGGGAGCTCCTACAATGAGCAGTTCTTC
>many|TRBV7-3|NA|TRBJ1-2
CASSSQGNNYGYTF
TGTGCCAGCAGTTCTCAGGGGAATAACTATGGCTACACCTTC
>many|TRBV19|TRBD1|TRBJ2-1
CATSGTGVTNEQFF
TGTGCCACCTCCGGGACAGGGGTTACCAATGAGCAGTTCTTC
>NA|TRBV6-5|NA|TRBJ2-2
CASSYGQGNTGELFF
TGTGCCAGCAGTTATGGGCAGGGAAACACCGGGGAGCTGTTTTTT
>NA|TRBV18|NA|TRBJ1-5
CASSATGMGNQPQHF
TGTGCCAGCTCAGCTACAGGGATGGGCAATCAGCCCCAGCATTTT
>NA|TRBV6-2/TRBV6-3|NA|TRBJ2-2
CASSKSANTGELFF
TGTGCCAGCAGTAAGTCCGCGAACACCGGGGAGCTGTTTTTT
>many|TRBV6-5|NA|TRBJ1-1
CASSYRPETEAFF
TGTGCCAGCAGTTACCGTCCGGAGACTGAAGCTTTCTTT
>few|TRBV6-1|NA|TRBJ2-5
CASSETGETQYF
TGTGCCAGCAGTGAAACAGGAGAGACCCAGTACTTC
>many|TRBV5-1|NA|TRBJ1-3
CASSLGAGNTIYF
TGCGCCAGCAGCTTGGGGGCTGGAAACACCATATATTTT
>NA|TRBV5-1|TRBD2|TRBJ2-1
CASSGGLAASDYNEQFF
TGCGCCAGCAGCGGGGGACTAGCGGCGTCCGACTACAATGAGCAGTTCTTC